This TCR beta chain emerged from a study of blood T cells in healthy people across ages. Findings and limits, study-wide: PBMC samples, being unsorted, prevented any conclusive comparison of naive and antigen-experienced cells. Roughly linear declines in TCR beta diversity per million T cells occurred with age.

Sample-barcoded 5' priming and a J-beta primer mix drove a second PCR of about 6 to 12 cycles. MiXCR, applied by TCRdb to the 5' RACE reads, yields one record per CDR3 protein. The top ten clones hold 8.7% of a sample with roughly 500,000 distinct CDR3 sequences, less than 25% of them seen once. The CDR3 runs to 14 residues. V gave up 3 bases and J gave up 3 bases, with 15 bases separating them. CDR1 and CDR2 (germline): DFQATT, SNEGSKA (reference sequence). In the case of this clonotype: Its antigen is as yet unknown.

This sample also belongs to another study, concerning T cells of mothers and their children. That paper notes: Related mother-child pairs showed slightly, non-significantly higher overlap than unrelated pairs.

The sequencing input was blood. J is TRBJ2-7 and V is TRBV20-1, with D possibly called TRBD1 or TRBD2 (5 bases each). This clonotype originated in a boy aged 10-17 years in good health. CDR3: CSARGWGTNYEQYF. The CDR3 DNA reads TGCAGTGCTAGGGGGTGGGGGACGAACTACGAGCAGTACTTC.